This T cell receptor beta chain was sequenced during a study of PD-1 blockade in classical Hodgkin lymphoma. Here immunoSEQ multiplex PCR was the method, and the copy in TCRdb shows in-frame clones only, minus some. Of 25,000 to 35,000 clones listed, approximately 80% were seen once; the top ten hold over 0.6%. The table lists this clone with a few counts. Germline V lookup: CDR1 MNHEY, CDR2 SVGAGI. The CDR3 length is 15 residues. V lost 6 bases, J lost 0 bases, and 12 bases lay in between. The time point: cycle 4 day 1 (C4D1), after 5 to 7 weeks of nivolumab. With no exception, relapse followed autologous stem cell transplantation in all patients, and brentuximab vedotin exposure varied. Researchers used magnetic negative selection to pull out pure CD4+ T cells from thawed PBMCs.

The sample was CD4+ T cells from blood, taken before the fourth cycle of nivolumab. The sequence was collected from a human donor with classical Hodgkin lymphoma. This rearrangement joins TRBV6-5 to TRBJ1-5; D possibly corresponds to TRBD1 (5 bases). This CDR3 reads CASRIREYSNQPQHF. As DNA, the CDR3 is TGTGCCAGCAGGATCAGGGAGTATAGCAATCAGCCCCAGCATTTT.